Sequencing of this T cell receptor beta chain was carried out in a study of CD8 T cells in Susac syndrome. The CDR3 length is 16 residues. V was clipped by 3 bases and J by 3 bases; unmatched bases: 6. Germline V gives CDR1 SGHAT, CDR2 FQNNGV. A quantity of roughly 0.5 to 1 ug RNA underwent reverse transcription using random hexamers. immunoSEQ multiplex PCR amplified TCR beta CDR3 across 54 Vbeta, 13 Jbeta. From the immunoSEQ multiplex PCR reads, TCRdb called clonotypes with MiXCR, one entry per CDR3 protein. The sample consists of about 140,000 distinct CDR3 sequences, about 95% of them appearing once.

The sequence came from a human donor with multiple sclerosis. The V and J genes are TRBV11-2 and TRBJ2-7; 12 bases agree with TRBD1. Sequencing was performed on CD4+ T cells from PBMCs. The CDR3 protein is CASSLAGTGGLYEQYF. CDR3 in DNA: TGTGCCAGCAGCTTGGCCGGGACAGGGGGCCTCTACGAGCAGTACTTC. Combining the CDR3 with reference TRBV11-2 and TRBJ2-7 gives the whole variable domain EAGVAQSPRYKIIEKRQSVAFWCNPISGHATLYWYQQILGQGPKLLIQFQNNGVVDDSQLPKDRFSAERLKGVDSTLKIQPAKLEDSAVYLCASSLAGTGGLYEQYFGPGTRLTVT.